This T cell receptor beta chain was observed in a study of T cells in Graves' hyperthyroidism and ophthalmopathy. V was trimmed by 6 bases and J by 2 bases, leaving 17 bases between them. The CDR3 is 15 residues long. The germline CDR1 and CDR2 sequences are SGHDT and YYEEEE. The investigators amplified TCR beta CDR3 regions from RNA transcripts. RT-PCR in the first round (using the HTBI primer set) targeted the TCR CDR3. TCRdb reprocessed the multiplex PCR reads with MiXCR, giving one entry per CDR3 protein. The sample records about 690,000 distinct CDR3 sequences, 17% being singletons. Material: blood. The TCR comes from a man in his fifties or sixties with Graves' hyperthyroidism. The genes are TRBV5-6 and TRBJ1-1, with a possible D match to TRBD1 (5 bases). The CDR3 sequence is CASNNWGRTNTEAFF. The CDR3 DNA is TGTGCCAGCAACAATTGGGGCAGAACTAACACTGAAGCTTTCTTT.